This T cell receptor (beta chain) was recovered during a study of blood T cell repertoires in COVID-19. Clones were read by immunoSEQ multiplex PCR, and TCRdb kept only the in-frame ones, dropping some. The profile shows almost 100,000 clones, more than 75% of them singletons. CDR3 length equals 16 residues. Germline V CDR1 and CDR2: SGHTA, FQGTGA. V was pared by 0 bases and J by 9 bases, with 13 bases of the junction left unmatched. The origin of this receptor is a man aged 50 to 60 with acute or convalescent COVID-19. Sequenced input: peripheral blood. This chain joins TRBV7-3 and TRBJ2-7; TRBD2 matches 8 bases. CDR3 in amino acids: CASSLTGTSGGARQYF. CDR3 bases: TGTGCCAGCAGCTTAACGGGCACTAGCGGAGGAGCTAGGCAGTACTTC.